This T cell receptor beta chain was captured by sequencing in a study of OX40 agonist ivuxolimab in advanced cancers. The germline V gene has CDR1 SGDLS and CDR2 YYNGEE. Deletions cut 4 bases from V and 2 bases from J, with 16 bases between. There are 15 residues in the CDR3. Sequencing used immunoSEQ multiplex PCR; TCRdb keeps in-frame clones, though not all of them. This repertoire shows approximately 60,000 clones, around 87% found once; its top ten account for 5.2%. This chain connects TRBV9 to TRBJ2-7, with D tentatively TRBD1 (5 bases). Sequences were derived from CD4+ or CD8+ T cells sorted from blood, sampled in a trial of the OX40 agonist ivuxolimab. The sequence was obtained from an adult with an advanced solid tumor such as melanoma, head and neck, liver or kidney cancer. CDR3 loop: CASSPEDTTAYEQYF. CDR3 sequence (DNA): TGTGCCAGCAGCCCCGAGGACACTACTGCCTACGAGCAGTACTTC.